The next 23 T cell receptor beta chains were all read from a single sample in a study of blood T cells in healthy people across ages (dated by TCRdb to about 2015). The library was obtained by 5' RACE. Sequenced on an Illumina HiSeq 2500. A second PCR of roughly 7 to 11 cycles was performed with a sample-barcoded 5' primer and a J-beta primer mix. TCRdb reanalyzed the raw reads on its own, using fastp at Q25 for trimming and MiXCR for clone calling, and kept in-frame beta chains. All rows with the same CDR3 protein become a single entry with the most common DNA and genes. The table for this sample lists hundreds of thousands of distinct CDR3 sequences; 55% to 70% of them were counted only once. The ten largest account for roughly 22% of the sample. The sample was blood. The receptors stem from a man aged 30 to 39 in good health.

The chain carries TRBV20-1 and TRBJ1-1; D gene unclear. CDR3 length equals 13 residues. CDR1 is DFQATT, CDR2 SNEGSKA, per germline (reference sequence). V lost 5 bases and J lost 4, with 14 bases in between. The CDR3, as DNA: TGCAGTGCTCCCCGGGATCCCCCCACTGAAGCTTTCTTT. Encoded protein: CSAPRDPPTEAFF.

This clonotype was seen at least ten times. CDR3 nucleotide sequence: TGCAGCGTTGTAGGATTTAAACTCAATGAGCAGTTCTTC. Encoded protein: CSVVGFKLNEQFF. V is TRBV29-1 and J is TRBJ2-1, with unresolved D. Germline CDR1 SQVTM, CDR2 ANQGSEA. The germline V and J ends were trimmed by 4 bases and 6 bases, with 13 bases remaining between them. This CDR3 has 13 amino acids.

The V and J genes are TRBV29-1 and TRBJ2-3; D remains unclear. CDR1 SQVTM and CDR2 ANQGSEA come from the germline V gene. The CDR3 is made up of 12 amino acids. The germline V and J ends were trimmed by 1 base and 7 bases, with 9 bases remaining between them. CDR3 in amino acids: CSVEVGVYTQYF. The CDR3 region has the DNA TGCAGCGTTGAAGTAGGAGTATATACGCAGTATTTT.

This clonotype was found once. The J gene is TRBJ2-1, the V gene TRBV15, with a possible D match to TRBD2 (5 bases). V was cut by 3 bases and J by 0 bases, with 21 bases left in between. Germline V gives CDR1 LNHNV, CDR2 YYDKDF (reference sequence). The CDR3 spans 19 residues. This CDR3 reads CATSSSVIVARSSYNEQFF. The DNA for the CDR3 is TGTGCCACCAGCAGTAGCGTGATCGTCGCGCGGTCCTCCTACAATGAGCAGTTCTTC. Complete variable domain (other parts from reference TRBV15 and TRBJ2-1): DAMVIQNPRYQVTQFGKPVTLSCSQTLNHNVMYWYQQKSSQAPKLLFHYYDKDFNNEADTPDNFQSRRPNTSFCFLDIRSPGLGDTAMYLCATSSSVIVARSSYNEQFFGPGTRLTVL.

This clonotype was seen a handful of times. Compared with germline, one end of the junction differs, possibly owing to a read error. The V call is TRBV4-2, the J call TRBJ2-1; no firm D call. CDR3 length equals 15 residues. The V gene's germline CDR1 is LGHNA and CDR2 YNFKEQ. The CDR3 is CAGSQEDSSSHEQFF. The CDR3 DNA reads TGTGCCGGCAGCCAAGAGGATAGCTCGTCACATGAGCAGTTCTTC.

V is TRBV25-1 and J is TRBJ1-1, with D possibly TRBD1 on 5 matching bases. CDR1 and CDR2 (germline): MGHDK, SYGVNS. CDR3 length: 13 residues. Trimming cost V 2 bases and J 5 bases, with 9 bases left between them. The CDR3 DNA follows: TGTGCCAGCAGTGAAGGGGGGGAGACTGAAGCTTTCTTT. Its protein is CASSEGGETEAFF.

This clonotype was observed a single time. The CDR3 DNA reads as TGCGCCAGCAGCCAAGATCTCGGGGGAATTGAGCAGTACTTC. Its protein is CASSQDLGGIEQYF. The V and J genes are TRBV4-3 and TRBJ2-4; D possibly corresponds to TRBD2 (6 bases). The CDR3 loop spans 14 amino acids. V lost 0 bases to trimming and J lost 13 bases, with 16 bases between them. Germline loops: CDR1 LGHNA, CDR2 YSLEER.

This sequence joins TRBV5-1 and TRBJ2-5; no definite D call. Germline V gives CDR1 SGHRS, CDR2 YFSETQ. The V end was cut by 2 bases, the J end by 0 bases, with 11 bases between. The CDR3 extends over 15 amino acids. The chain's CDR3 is CASSFSPTYQETQYF. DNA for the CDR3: TGCGCCAGCAGCTTTTCTCCGACTTACCAAGAGACCCAGTACTTC.

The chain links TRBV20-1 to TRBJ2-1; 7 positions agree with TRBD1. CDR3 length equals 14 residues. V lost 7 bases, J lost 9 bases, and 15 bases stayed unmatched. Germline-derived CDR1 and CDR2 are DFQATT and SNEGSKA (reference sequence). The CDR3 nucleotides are TGCAGTGGAAGGGGGCGAGTAGCCAGCGGTGAGCAGTTCTTC. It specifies CSGRGRVASGEQFF.

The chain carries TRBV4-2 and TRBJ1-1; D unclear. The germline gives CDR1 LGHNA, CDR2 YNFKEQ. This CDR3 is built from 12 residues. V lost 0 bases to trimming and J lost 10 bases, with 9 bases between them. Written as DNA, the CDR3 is TGTGCCAGCAGCCAAGATCGATCTCCAGCTTTCTTT. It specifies CASSQDRSPAFF.

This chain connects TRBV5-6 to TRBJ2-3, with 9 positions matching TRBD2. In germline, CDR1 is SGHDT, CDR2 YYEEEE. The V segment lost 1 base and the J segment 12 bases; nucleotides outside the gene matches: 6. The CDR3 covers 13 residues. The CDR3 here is CASSLLLAGEQYF. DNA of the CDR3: TGTGCCAGCAGCTTGTTGTTAGCGGGAGAACAGTATTTT.

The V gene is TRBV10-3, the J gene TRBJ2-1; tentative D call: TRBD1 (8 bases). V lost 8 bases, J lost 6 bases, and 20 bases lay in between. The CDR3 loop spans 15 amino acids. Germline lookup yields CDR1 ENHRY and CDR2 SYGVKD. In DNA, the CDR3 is TGTGCCATCGGTGGGGGGGCAGGGGGCTTCAATGAGCAGTTCTTC. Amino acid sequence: CAIGGGAGGFNEQFF.

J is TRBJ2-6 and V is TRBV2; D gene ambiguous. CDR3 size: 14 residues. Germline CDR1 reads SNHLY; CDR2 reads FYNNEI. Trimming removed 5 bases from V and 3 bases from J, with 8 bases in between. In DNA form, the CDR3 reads TGTGCCAGCAGTCCTTTTCTTGGGGCCAACGTCCTGACTTTC. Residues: CASSPFLGANVLTF.

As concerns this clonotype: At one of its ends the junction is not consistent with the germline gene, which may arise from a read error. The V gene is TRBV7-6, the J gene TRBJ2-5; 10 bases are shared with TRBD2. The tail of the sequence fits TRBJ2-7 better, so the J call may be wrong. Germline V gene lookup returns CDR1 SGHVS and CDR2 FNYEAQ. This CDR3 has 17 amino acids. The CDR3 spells CASTEPLAGARAHEQYF. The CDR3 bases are TGCGCCAGCACCGAACCTCTAGCGGGAGCTCGAGCCCACGAGCAGTACTTC.

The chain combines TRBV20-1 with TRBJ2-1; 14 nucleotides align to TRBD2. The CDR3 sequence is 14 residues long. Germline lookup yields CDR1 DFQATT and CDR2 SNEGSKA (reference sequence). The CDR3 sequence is CRPGLAGGHNEQFF. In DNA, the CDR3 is TGCAGACCTGGACTAGCGGGAGGACACAATGAGCAGTTCTTC.

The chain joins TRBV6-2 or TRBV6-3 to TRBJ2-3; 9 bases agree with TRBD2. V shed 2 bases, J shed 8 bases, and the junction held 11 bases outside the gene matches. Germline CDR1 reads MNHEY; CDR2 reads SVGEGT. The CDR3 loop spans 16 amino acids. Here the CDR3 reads CASSYTRLAERSTQYF. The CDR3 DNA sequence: TGTGCCAGCAGTTACACGAGACTAGCGGAGCGGAGTACGCAGTATTTT.

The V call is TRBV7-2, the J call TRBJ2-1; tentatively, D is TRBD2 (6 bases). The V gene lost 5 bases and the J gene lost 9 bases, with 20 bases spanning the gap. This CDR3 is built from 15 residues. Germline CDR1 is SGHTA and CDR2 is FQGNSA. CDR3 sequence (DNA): TGTGCCAGCAGCCCTCCGGGTGGGCGGGATAGTGAGCAGTTCTTC. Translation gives CASSPPGGRDSEQFF.

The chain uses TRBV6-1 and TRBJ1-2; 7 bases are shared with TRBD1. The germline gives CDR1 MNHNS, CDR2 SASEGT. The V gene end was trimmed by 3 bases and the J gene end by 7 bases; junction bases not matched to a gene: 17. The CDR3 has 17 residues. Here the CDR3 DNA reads TGTGCCAGCAGTGACGAGCGACTTAAGACAGGGCTGGGTGGCTACACCTTC. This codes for CASSDERLKTGLGGYTF.

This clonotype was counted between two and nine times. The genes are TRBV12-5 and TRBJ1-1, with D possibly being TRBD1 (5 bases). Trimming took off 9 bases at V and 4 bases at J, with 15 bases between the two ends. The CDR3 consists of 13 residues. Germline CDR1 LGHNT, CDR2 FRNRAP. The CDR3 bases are TGTGCTAGCGGATGGGGACTCTCCACTGAAGCTTTCTTT. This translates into CASGWGLSTEAFF.

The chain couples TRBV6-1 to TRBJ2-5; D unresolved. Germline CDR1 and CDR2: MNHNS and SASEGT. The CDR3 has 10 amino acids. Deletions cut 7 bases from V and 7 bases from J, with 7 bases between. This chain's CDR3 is CASTMGTQYF. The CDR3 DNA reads TGTGCCAGCACTATGGGGACCCAGTACTTC.

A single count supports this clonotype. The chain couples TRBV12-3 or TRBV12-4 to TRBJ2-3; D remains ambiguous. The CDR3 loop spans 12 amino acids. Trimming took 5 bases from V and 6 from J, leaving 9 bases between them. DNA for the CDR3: TGTGCCAGCAGTCCCCCTGAGGATACGCAGTATTTT. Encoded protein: CASSPPEDTQYF.

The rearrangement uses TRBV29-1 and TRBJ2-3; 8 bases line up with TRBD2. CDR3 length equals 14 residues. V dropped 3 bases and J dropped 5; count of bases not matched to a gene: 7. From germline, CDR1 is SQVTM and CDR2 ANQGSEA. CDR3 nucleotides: TGCAGCGTTGAGGTCGGGGGGGTATTAGATACGCAGTATTTT. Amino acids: CSVEVGGVLDTQYF.

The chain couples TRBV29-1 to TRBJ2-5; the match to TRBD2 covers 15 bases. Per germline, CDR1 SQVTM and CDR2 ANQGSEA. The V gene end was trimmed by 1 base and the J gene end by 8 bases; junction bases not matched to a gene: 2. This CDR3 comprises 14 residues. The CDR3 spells CSVEGTSGRATQYF. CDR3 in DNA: TGCAGCGTTGAAGGGACTAGCGGGAGGGCAACCCAGTACTTC.